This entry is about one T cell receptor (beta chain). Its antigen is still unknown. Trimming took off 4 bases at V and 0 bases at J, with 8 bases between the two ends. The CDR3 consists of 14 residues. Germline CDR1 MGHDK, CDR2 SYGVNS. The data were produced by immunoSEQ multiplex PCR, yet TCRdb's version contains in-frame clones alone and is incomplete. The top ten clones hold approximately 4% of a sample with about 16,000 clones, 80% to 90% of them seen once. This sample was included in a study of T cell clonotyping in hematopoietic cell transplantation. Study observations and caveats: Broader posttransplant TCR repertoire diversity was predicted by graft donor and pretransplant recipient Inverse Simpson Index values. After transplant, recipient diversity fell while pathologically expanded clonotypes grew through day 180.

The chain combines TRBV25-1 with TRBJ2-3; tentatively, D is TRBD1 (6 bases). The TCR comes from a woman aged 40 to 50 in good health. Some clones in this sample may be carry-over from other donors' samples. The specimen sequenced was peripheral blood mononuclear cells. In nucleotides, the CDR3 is TGTGCCAGCAGTGGGGGGACAAGCACAGATACGCAGTATTTT. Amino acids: CASSGGTSTDTQYF.